In this sample, the clone carrying this T cell receptor beta chain turned up a few times. V was clipped by 0 bases and J by 10 bases, with 10 bases between them. The CDR3 covers 13 residues. Germline loops: CDR1 SGHVS, CDR2 FNYEAQ. These data are taken from a study of T-cell reconstitution after alpha-beta-depleted transplantation in children. Molecular barcoding with unique molecular identifiers was used for the TCRbeta library. One entry per CDR3 protein results from TCRdb running MiXCR on the PCR reads. The data hold nearly 200,000 distinct CDR3 sequences, with just under 6.5% observed a single time.

The chain is built from TRBV7-6 and TRBJ2-1, with D possibly TRBD1 on 6 matching bases. This sequence was found in a girl under two years old with combined immunodeficiency, due to receive a stem cell transplant. The material sequenced was PBMCs, taken before TCRalphabeta/CD19-depleted stem cell transplant. The CDR3 nucleotides are TGTGCCAGCAGCTTAGCGGGGGCCCCCGAGCAGTTCTTC. This gives the protein CASSLAGAPEQFF.